Listed here are 30 T cell receptor beta chains from one sample, sequenced in a study of cytomegalovirus exposure and HLA in healthy donors. The PCR ran on 60 Vbeta and 13 Jbeta primers. Only in-frame clones appear in the TCRdb table, and some are missing; sequencing was by immunoSEQ multiplex PCR. The sample yields 150,000 to 200,000 clones, nearly 80% seen once. Input material: PBMCs. The origin of the receptors is a female donor in good health and CMV-seronegative.

V gene TRBV7-8 combines with J gene TRBJ2-7; tentatively, D is TRBD1 (5 bases). The CDR3 is made up of 15 amino acids. The germline V gene encodes CDR1 SGHVS and CDR2 FQNEAQ. V lost 4 bases and J 0 bases, leaving 13 bases between the germline ends. CDR3 DNA: TGTGCCAGCAGCTCGGTAGGGGTGAGCTCCTACGAGCAGTACTTC. Translated, it gives CASSSVGVSSYEQYF.

This clone was counted a single time. This chain joins TRBV5-1 and TRBJ2-1, with TRBD2 matching 11 bases. V lost 5 bases to trimming and J lost 6 bases; unmatched junction nucleotides: 4. CDR3 size: 14 residues. Germline V gene sequence: CDR1 SGHRS, CDR2 YFSETQ. The CDR3 DNA sequence: TGCGCCAGCAGGTGGACTAGCGGGCTCAATGAGCAGTTCTTC. Its protein product is CASRWTSGLNEQFF.

This sequence joins TRBV4-1 and TRBJ2-1; 9 bases agree with TRBD2. J lost 9 bases, V lost 1 base, and 10 bases had no gene match. This CDR3 contains 16 residues. Germline V gene data show CDR1 as MGHRA and CDR2 as YSYEKL. CDR3 protein: CASSQALSGGIIEQFF. CDR3 coding DNA: TGCGCCAGCAGCCAAGCCCTCAGCGGGGGGATCATTGAGCAGTTCTTC.

The CDR3: CASSWRGSEAFF. In nucleotides, the CDR3 is TGTGCCAGCAGCTGGCGGGGGTCAGAAGCTTTCTTT. The V gene is TRBV11-2, the J gene TRBJ1-1, with TRBD1 as a possible D gene (5 bases). V was pared by 4 bases and J by 8 bases, with 11 bases between. CDR3 size: 12 residues. Germline CDR1 SGHAT, CDR2 FQNNGV.

The chain uses TRBV5-4 and TRBJ2-2; 8 bases are a match to TRBD1. CDR1 is SGHNT and CDR2 is YYREEE in the germline V gene (reference sequence). CDR3 length: 17 residues. Losses at the gene ends were 4 bases for V and 7 bases for J; bases not matched to a gene: 15. CDR3 sequence: CASSPPSPTGADGELFF. DNA for the CDR3: TGTGCCAGCAGCCCACCTTCCCCGACAGGGGCGGACGGGGAGCTGTTTTTT.

The chain links TRBV7-9 to TRBJ1-2; D is unresolved. The germline V gene encodes CDR1 SEHNR and CDR2 FQNEAQ (reference sequence). V lost 5 bases, J lost 5 bases, and 9 bases lay in between. The CDR3 totals 12 residues. CDR3 loop: CASSTLEYGYTF. The CDR3 DNA reads as TGTGCCAGCAGCACCCTAGAGTATGGCTACACCTTC.

In its sample, this clone was seen many times. The rearrangement links TRBV10-3 to TRBJ2-3; 7 bases map to TRBD2. V dropped 0 bases and J dropped 1; count of bases not matched to a gene: 4. The CDR3 consists of 16 residues. The germline CDR1 and CDR2 sequences are ENHRY and SYGVKD. CDR3 DNA sequence: TGTGCCATCAGTGAGTCGACGGGGGGTCGCACAGATACGCAGTATTTT. As protein: CAISESTGGRTDTQYF.

This chain links TRBV11-3 with TRBJ2-2; D gene uncertain. The CDR3 is 16 amino acids. V dropped 1 base and J dropped 4 bases, with 13 bases sitting between them. CDR1 SGHNT and CDR2 YENEEA come from the germline V gene. CDR3 protein: CASSLVRVVPTGELFF. Written as DNA, the CDR3 is TGTGCCAGCAGCTTAGTTCGGGTGGTCCCCACCGGGGAGCTGTTTTTT.

This chain joins TRBV10-3 and TRBJ2-5, with D maybe TRBD1 (5 bases). Germline V lookup: CDR1 ENHRY, CDR2 SYGVKD. Trimming cost V 4 bases and J 3 bases, with 9 bases left between them. The CDR3 has 13 amino acids. The DNA of the CDR3 is TGTGCCATCAGTGCGGCCAGGGAAGAGACCCAGTACTTC. Protein: CAISAAREETQYF.

This clone has only a few counts. The chain recombines TRBV5-1 with TRBJ1-1, with TRBD1 matching 9 bases. The germline gives CDR1 SGHRS, CDR2 YFSETQ. J gave up 11 bases and V 3 bases, and 5 bases lay outside the gene matches. CDR3 size: 12 residues. The CDR3 DNA sequence: TGCGCCAGCAGCTGGGACAGGGACAGGGCTTTCTTT. Its protein product is CASSWDRDRAFF.

In regard to this clone: One junction end disagrees with the germline gene, perhaps due to a read error. The V gene is TRBV7-9, the J gene TRBJ2-7, with 7 bases lining up with TRBD1. The CDR3 has 12 amino acids. Germline CDR1 and CDR2: SEHNR and FQNEAQ (reference sequence). The CDR3 DNA reads as TGTTCCAGCAGCAATGACAGGGACGAGCAGTACTTC. This gives the protein CSSSNDRDEQYF.

This chain joins TRBV18 and TRBJ1-2; 10 bases map to TRBD1. With V trimmed by 3 bases and J by 7 bases, 5 bases remained unmatched. The germline V gene has CDR1 KGHSH and CDR2 LQKENI. The CDR3 sequence is 14 residues long. CDR3 sequence reads: CASSPGQGDFGYTF. The CDR3 nucleotides are TGTGCCAGCTCACCTGGACAGGGGGATTTTGGCTACACCTTC.

The V and J genes are TRBV19 and TRBJ2-2; 9 bases match TRBD2. The CDR3 sequence is 13 residues long. Germline V gives CDR1 LNHDA, CDR2 SQIVND (reference sequence). J was trimmed by 4 bases and V by 6 bases; bases with no gene match: 0. CDR3 bases: TGTGCCAGTAGGGGACTAGCCACCGGGGAGCTGTTTTTT. Protein sequence: CASRGLATGELFF.

V and J are TRBV11-2 and TRBJ2-7; weak D call: TRBD2 (6 bases). Germline V gene sequence: CDR1 SGHAT, CDR2 FQNNGV. The CDR3 totals 15 residues. Trimming stripped 5 bases from V and 0 bases from J, with 14 bases between. Written as DNA, the CDR3 is TGTGCCAGCAGCATCTCCCGGGGGACCTCCTACGAGCAGTACTTC. Translated: CASSISRGTSYEQYF.

V is TRBV2 and J is TRBJ2-5; 10 nucleotides line up with TRBD1. The CDR3 is 13 residues long. Germline CDR1 is SNHLY and CDR2 is FYNNEI. V dropped 4 bases and J dropped 4; count of bases not matched to a gene: 0. CDR3 DNA: TGTGCCAGCAGTGGGACAGGGGGAGAGACCCAGTACTTC. Residues: CASSGTGGETQYF.

This chain connects TRBV29-1 to TRBJ2-7, with unresolved D. Trimming shortened V by 8 bases and J by 2 bases, and 16 bases separated the two germline ends. This CDR3 spans 13 amino acids. CDR1 and CDR2 (germline): SQVTM, ANQGSEA. The chain's CDR3 is CSITTRFTYEQYF. The CDR3 nucleotides read TGCAGCATCACGACACGGTTCACCTACGAGCAGTACTTC.

This clone came up a few times. Other DNA sequences in this specimen translate into the identical CDR3. The chain links TRBV2 to TRBJ2-5, with 7 bases fitting TRBD1. The CDR3 runs to 13 residues. Germline CDR1 SNHLY, CDR2 FYNNEI. The V and J ends lost 3 bases and 2 bases, in that order; junction bases with no gene match: 0. The CDR3 coding sequence is TGTGCCAGCAGTGACAGGGGGCAAGAGACCCAGTACTTC. This translates into CASSDRGQETQYF.

The V and J genes are TRBV5-1 and TRBJ2-2; 10 bases fit TRBD2. The V segment lost 0 bases and the J segment 6 bases; nucleotides outside the gene matches: 5. Germline assignment: CDR1 SGHRS and CDR2 YFSETQ. The CDR3 sequence is 16 residues long. The CDR3, as DNA: TGCGCCAGCAGCTTGGATCCCCTAGCGGGAGCCGGGGAGCTGTTTTTT. Translating gives CASSLDPLAGAGELFF. The variable domain in full, completed from reference TRBV5-1 and TRBJ2-2, reads KAGVTQTPRYLIKTRGQQVTLSCSPISGHRSVSWYQQTPGQGLQFLFEYFSETQRNKGNFPGRFSGRQFSNSRSEMNVSTLELGDSALYLCASSLDPLAGAGELFFGEGSRLTVL.

This clone was seen a few times. This specimen includes other DNA sequences encoding the same CDR3. This chain links TRBV7-9 with TRBJ2-3; D is undetermined. CDR1 and CDR2 (germline): SEHNR, FQNEAQ (reference sequence). The CDR3 contains 16 residues. The V gene lost 4 bases and the J gene lost 2 bases, with 16 bases spanning the gap. CDR3 residues: CASSSYLAVTTDTQYF. For the CDR3, the DNA is TGTGCCAGCAGCTCCTACTTAGCTGTTACCACAGATACGCAGTATTTT.

About this clone: Other DNA sequences of this sample code for an identical CDR3. The genes are TRBV6-5 and TRBJ2-5; 9 bases are shared with TRBD1. J lost 3 bases, V lost 6 bases, and 8 bases had no gene match. Germline CDR1 is MNHEY and CDR2 is SVGAGI. The CDR3 spans 15 residues. For the CDR3, the DNA is TGTGCCAGCAGACAGGGGGCGCGTTTTAAAGAGACCCAGTACTTC. Its protein product is CASRQGARFKETQYF.

This clone was recorded only once. V usage is TRBV27 and J usage is TRBJ2-7, with 12 bases that match TRBD2. The CDR3 length is 15 residues. V dropped 5 bases and J dropped 5; count of bases not matched to a gene: 7. From germline, CDR1 is MNHEY and CDR2 SMNVEV (reference sequence). CDR3 in DNA: TGTGCCAGCAGTCCAGGGACTAGCGGGTTCAACGAGCAGTACTTC. Its protein is CASSPGTSGFNEQYF.

This chain links TRBV11-2 with TRBJ1-1; TRBD1 matches 11 bases. Germline V gives CDR1 SGHAT, CDR2 FQNNGV. This CDR3 has 16 amino acids. The V segment lost 5 bases and the J segment 7 bases; nucleotides outside the gene matches: 12. The CDR3 nucleotides are TGTGCCAGCAGCCCCAGCCGGACAGGGGGCGTTATTGAAGCTTTCTTT. This encodes CASSPSRTGGVIEAFF.

This chain connects TRBV5-1 to TRBJ1-5; D not resolved. The CDR3 is made up of 15 amino acids. Per the germline V gene, CDR1 is SGHRS and CDR2 is YFSETQ. Between the trimmed V and J ends, which lost 3 bases and 2 bases, there was a span of 12 bases. As DNA, the CDR3 is TGCGCCAGCAGCTCGGGATTAGACGGCAATCAGCCCCAGCATTTT. Translated: CASSSGLDGNQPQHF.

Concerning this clone: At one end, the junction sequence differs from germline, possibly due to a read error. The identical CDR3 is also encoded by other nucleotide sequences in the sample. The chain uses TRBV5-1 and TRBJ2-3; 12 bases line up with TRBD2. Germline V gives CDR1 SGHRS, CDR2 YFSETQ. This CDR3 region has 16 residues. The CDR3 loop is CASRRGLAGSSNTQYF. The CDR3 nucleotides read TGCGCCAGCAGACGAGGACTAGCGGGATCATCGAATACGCAATATTTT.

The chain combines TRBV5-4 with TRBJ1-2; no reliable D call. The CDR3 has 12 amino acids. Per germline, CDR1 SGHNT and CDR2 YYREEE (reference sequence). The V and J ends lost 4 bases and 6 bases respectively, with 10 bases between them. In DNA form, the CDR3 reads TGTGCCAGCAGCCAGGACGGGAATGGCTACACCTTC. It codes for CASSQDGNGYTF.

V gene TRBV6-1 combines with J gene TRBJ1-5; TRBD1 aligns across 9 bases. Trimming at V came to 6 bases and at J to 5 bases, leaving 5 bases not matched to a gene. This CDR3 spans 14 amino acids. CDR1 and CDR2 (germline): MNHNS, SASEGT. The CDR3 here is CASSPGTGYQPQHF. The DNA for the CDR3 is TGTGCCAGCAGCCCCGGGACAGGGTATCAGCCCCAGCATTTT.

This chain links TRBV19 with TRBJ1-4; 7 nucleotides agree with TRBD1. CDR3 length: 13 amino acids. In germline, CDR1 is LNHDA, CDR2 SQIVND (reference sequence). The junction had 10 bases not matched to a gene; V was cut back by 8 bases and J by 10 bases. Written as DNA, the CDR3 is TGTGCCAGTGCCGGGACAGATGGAGGAAAACTGTTTTTT. As protein: CASAGTDGGKLFF.

CDR3 sequence reads: CASSYTGGEKLFF. The DNA for the CDR3 is TGTGCCAGCAGTTATACAGGGGGAGAAAAACTGTTTTTT. The chain recombines TRBV28 with TRBJ1-4; 8 bases fit TRBD1. The CDR3 spans 13 residues. CDR1 is MDHEN, CDR2 SYDVKM, per germline. Losses at the gene ends were 4 bases for V and 8 bases for J; bases not matched to a gene: 3.

The gene calls are TRBV11-2 and TRBJ2-4; possibly TRBD2 for D (5 bases). In germline, CDR1 is SGHAT, CDR2 FQNNGV. V lost 0 bases to trimming and J lost 9 bases, with 18 bases between them. The CDR3 totals 16 residues. The CDR3: CASSLDIGRKRAIQYF. CDR3 bases: TGTGCCAGCAGCTTAGATATTGGGCGCAAGAGGGCCATTCAGTACTTC.

The genes are TRBV25-1 and TRBJ2-3, with TRBD2 matching 7 bases. The germline V gene encodes CDR1 MGHDK and CDR2 SYGVNS. J gave up 1 base and V 5 bases, and 3 bases lay outside the gene matches. The CDR3 contains 14 residues. The chain's CDR3 is CASSRLAGTDTQYF. Here the CDR3 DNA reads TGTGCCAGCAGTAGGCTAGCGGGCACAGATACGCAGTATTTT.